The next 18 T cell receptor beta chains were all read from a single sample in a study of T cell changes during pregnancy in multiple sclerosis. TCRdb's copy holds only in-frame clones and misses some; the assay was immunoSEQ multiplex PCR. The sample holds about 40,000 clones; 92% are singletons and the top ten take approximately 13%. This specimen was CD8+ T cells from peripheral blood mononuclear cells, taken in the first trimester of pregnancy. The receptor source for this set is a female donor with multiple sclerosis, enrolled in a pregnancy study.

This clone came up once. The chain carries TRBV14 and TRBJ1-2; tentatively, D is TRBD1 (6 bases). Germline-derived CDR1 and CDR2 are SGHDN and FVKESK. V shed 1 base and J shed 4 bases, with 7 bases lying between them. This CDR3 has 13 amino acids. The CDR3: CASSQGGPYGYTF. DNA of the CDR3: TGTGCCAGCAGCCAAGGGGGGCCCTATGGCTACACCTTC.

This clone was observed once. The chain has TRBV6-1 and TRBJ2-7, with D possibly being TRBD1 (5 bases). This CDR3 contains 13 residues. Germline V gives CDR1 MNHNS, CDR2 SASEGT. Trimming removed 7 bases from V and 0 bases from J, with 10 bases in between. The CDR3 DNA reads TGTGCCAGCAAGTGGGGCAGCTCCTACGAGCAGTACTTC. Protein sequence: CASKWGSSYEQYF.

This clone came up once. The V gene is TRBV19, the J gene TRBJ2-2; D might be TRBD2 (6 bases). V was trimmed by 5 bases and J by 6 bases, leaving 16 bases between them. The CDR3 spans 15 residues. Germline CDR1 reads LNHDA; CDR2 reads SQIVND (reference sequence). DNA for the CDR3: TGTGCCAGTAGTCTCGAGACGGACTACCCCGGGGAGCTGTTTTTT. Its translation is CASSLETDYPGELFF.

The chain uses TRBV15 and TRBJ1-5, with D perhaps matching TRBD1 (5 bases). V was trimmed by 5 bases and J by 1 base, leaving 15 bases between them. Germline V lookup: CDR1 LNHNV, CDR2 YYDKDF (reference sequence). The CDR3 extends over 16 amino acids. DNA for the CDR3: TGTGCCACCAGCGAGGGTCGGGGGGGGAGCAATCAGCCCCAGCATTTT. Its translation: CATSEGRGGSNQPQHF.

This chain joins TRBV14 and TRBJ1-2; D not resolved. Germline V gene data show CDR1 as SGHDN and CDR2 as FVKESK. There are 16 residues in the CDR3. V lost 5 bases, J lost 5 bases, and 21 bases lay in between. CDR3 sequence: CASSSHPIAGGYGYTF. CDR3 sequence (DNA): TGTGCCAGCAGCTCCCACCCCATTGCGGGTGGGTATGGCTACACCTTC.

V gene TRBV6-5 combines with J gene TRBJ1-1, with 7 bases lining up with TRBD1. Germline trimming cut 6 bases from V and 0 bases from J; bases unmatched to any gene: 7. The CDR3 is 15 residues long. Germline V gives CDR1 MNHEY, CDR2 SVGAGI. This CDR3 is CASRERTGMNTEAFF. In DNA form, the CDR3 reads TGTGCCAGCAGAGAAAGGACAGGAATGAACACTGAAGCTTTCTTT.

The chain joins TRBV13 to TRBJ2-3, with TRBD2 matching over 7 bases. V was pared by 5 bases and J by 1 base, with 12 bases of the junction left unmatched. Germline V lookup: CDR1 PRHDT, CDR2 FYEKMQ (reference sequence). This CDR3 spans 17 amino acids. CDR3 in DNA: TGTGCCAGCAGCCCAAAGATTCAGGCGGGGGGCACAGATACGCAGTATTTT. This sequence encodes CASSPKIQAGGTDTQYF.

This chain joins TRBV18 and TRBJ1-2, with a possible D match to TRBD1 (6 bases). The V end was cut by 6 bases, the J end by 6 bases, with 17 bases between. The CDR3 extends over 14 amino acids. Germline V gene sequence: CDR1 KGHSH, CDR2 LQKENI. Here the CDR3 DNA reads TGTGCCAGCTCTTTTACGGGGGGGCGACATGGCTACACCTTC. Translated: CASSFTGGRHGYTF.

DNA for the CDR3: TGTGCCAGCAGTCCTCAGCGGGGCCACCCCCACGAGCAGTACTTC. Amino acid sequence: CASSPQRGHPHEQYF. This chain links TRBV27 with TRBJ2-7; 7 bases align to TRBD2. The length of the CDR3 is 15 residues. V lost 5 bases, J lost 5 bases, and 12 bases stayed unmatched. Germline V gene sequence: CDR1 MNHEY, CDR2 SMNVEV (reference sequence).

The chain's CDR3 is CASTVGGGGVGELFF. The CDR3 DNA reads as TGTGCCAGCACCGTTGGGGGTGGGGGGGTCGGGGAGCTGTTTTTT. The gene calls are TRBV27 and TRBJ2-2; 7 bases map to TRBD2. With 7 bases clipped from V and 7 bases from J, the junction kept 12 bases outside the gene matches. Germline assignment: CDR1 MNHEY and CDR2 SMNVEV (reference sequence). The CDR3 is 15 amino acids.

The rearrangement joins TRBV2 to TRBJ2-1; D might be TRBD2 (5 bases). The CDR3 has 15 residues. V lost 5 bases and J 3 bases, leaving 14 bases between the germline ends. Germline V gene lookup returns CDR1 SNHLY and CDR2 FYNNEI. The CDR3 sequence: CASSSGVEFYNEQFF. The CDR3 bases are TGTGCCAGCAGTAGCGGTGTAGAGTTCTACAATGAGCAGTTCTTC.

The chain employs TRBV5-1 and TRBJ2-2; 8 bases fit TRBD1. Germline assignment: CDR1 SGHRS and CDR2 YFSETQ. The junction had 9 bases not matched to a gene; V was cut back by 4 bases and J by 7 bases. The CDR3 loop spans 15 amino acids. For the CDR3, the DNA is TGCGCCAGCAGCCCCGGGCAGGGGGCAGACGGGGAGCTGTTTTTT. Translation gives CASSPGQGADGELFF.

The rearrangement uses TRBV13 and TRBJ2-4; maybe TRBD1 (5 bases). V was cut by 2 bases and J by 5 bases, with 10 bases left in between. The CDR3 spans 14 residues. Germline values: CDR1 PRHDT, CDR2 FYEKMQ (reference sequence). The CDR3 bases are TGTGCCAGCAGCTTATCTCAAGGGGAAAACATTCAGTACTTC. Translated, it gives CASSLSQGENIQYF.

This chain joins TRBV2 and TRBJ1-6; D possibly corresponds to TRBD1 (5 bases). Looked up from germline, CDR1 is SNHLY and CDR2 is FYNNEI. The CDR3 loop spans 14 amino acids. V was cut by 6 bases and J by 5 bases, with 11 bases left in between. In DNA form, the CDR3 reads TGTGCCAGCAGCACGGGGGAGAATAATTCACCCCTCCACTTT. It translates to CASSTGENNSPLHF.

The chain joins TRBV9 to TRBJ2-1; 9 nucleotides line up with TRBD2. Trimming took 1 base from V and 5 from J; bases not matched to a gene: 10. The V gene's germline CDR1 is SGDLS and CDR2 YYNGEE. The length of the CDR3 is 17 residues. As DNA, the CDR3 is TGTGCCAGCAGCGTAAGGATAGGGTTAGCGGGGGACAATGAGCAGTTCTTC. Its translation is CASSVRIGLAGDNEQFF.

Sample share makes this clone medium-sized. The gene calls are TRBV7-3 and TRBJ1-1; D remains ambiguous. V was pared by 0 bases and J by 4 bases, with 12 bases between. The CDR3 consists of 15 residues. Germline-derived CDR1 and CDR2 are SGHTA and FQGTGA. CDR3 coding DNA: TGTGCCAGCAGCTTAACGTTGATAGGGAGCACTGAAGCTTTCTTT. Translating gives CASSLTLIGSTEAFF.

V and J are TRBV9 and TRBJ1-1; 8 bases fit TRBD1. The CDR3 sequence is 14 residues long. From germline, CDR1 is SGDLS and CDR2 YYNGEE. V shed 3 bases, J shed 4 bases, and the junction held 5 bases outside the gene matches. The CDR3 coding sequence is TGTGCCAGCAGCGCGACAGGGGCACCCACTGAAGCTTTCTTT. It is translated as CASSATGAPTEAFF.

As regards this clone: The germline gene is not matched at one end of the junction; a read error may be the cause. J is TRBJ1-2 and V is TRBV6-1; unclear D gene. Looked up from germline, CDR1 is MNHNS and CDR2 is SASEGT. The CDR3 loop spans 13 amino acids. The CDR3 nucleotides are TGTGCCAGCAGAGAAGGCGGTGGGTATGGCTACACCTTC. This gives the protein CASREGGGYGYTF.